Following are 18 T cell receptor beta chains from one sample sequenced in a study of post-analysis software for immune sequencing data. Points from the study as a whole: Comparison of patients with controls showed 4 to 6 TRBV segments more frequent in patients, TRBV5-6, TRBV5-1 and TRBV20-1 among them.

These receptors have no known antigen. Researchers reported that TCR beta cDNA libraries carried unique molecular identifiers. One entry per CDR3 protein, called by TCRdb with MiXCR from the PCR reads. Of 750,000 to 950,000 distinct CDR3 sequences detected, about 57% appear once; the ten largest clones hold about 4.8%. Sequencing input: blood. The receptors were gathered from a girl between 10 and 17 years old with multiple sclerosis.

V gene TRBV5-6 combines with J gene TRBJ1-2; D is undetermined. Germline-derived CDR1 and CDR2 are SGHDT and YYEEEE. The CDR3 length is 11 residues. Between the trimmed V and J ends, which lost 2 bases and 8 bases, there was a span of 7 bases. In nucleotides, the CDR3 is TGTGCCAGCAGCTTTATGTCCGGCTACACCTTC. Its translation is CASSFMSGYTF.

This clonotype was found a few times. The CDR3 sequence is CASSYLGLANNEQFF. CDR3 nucleotides: TGTGCCAGCAGTTACCTAGGACTGGCCAACAATGAGCAGTTCTTC. The rearrangement joins TRBV6-6 to TRBJ2-1, with D possibly being TRBD2 (5 bases). The V and J ends lost 2 bases and 5 bases respectively, with 13 bases between them. The CDR3 has 15 amino acids. The germline V gene has CDR1 MNHNY and CDR2 SVGAGI (reference sequence).

The genes are TRBV5-1 and TRBJ2-5; 8 bases fit TRBD1. J gave up 11 bases and V 5 bases, and 14 bases lay outside the gene matches. The CDR3 runs to 14 residues. Per the germline V gene, CDR1 is SGHRS and CDR2 is YFSETQ. As DNA, the CDR3 is TGCGCCAGCAGAGGACAGGGCGCTGCCTACGGGCAGTACTTC. Its protein product is CASRGQGAAYGQYF. The full variable domain, with the rest looked up from reference TRBV5-1 and TRBJ2-5, is KAGVTQTPRYLIKTRGQQVTLSCSPISGHRSVSWYQQTPGQGLQFLFEYFSETQRNKGNFPGRFSGRQFSNSRSEMNVSTLELGDSALYLCASRGQGAAYGQYFGPGTRLLVL.

As concerns this clonotype: One end of the junction is discordant with germline, which a read error may explain. The CDR3 protein is CASALRSSNNEQFF. The CDR3 DNA reads TGTGCCAGCGCCCTAAGGAGCTCCAACAATGAGCAGTTCTTC. The V gene is TRBV19, the J gene TRBJ2-1; unclear D gene. The CDR3 is 14 amino acids. The germline CDR1 and CDR2 sequences are LNHDA and SQIVND (reference sequence).

The chain employs TRBV9 and TRBJ1-2; perhaps TRBD1 as D (5 bases). Germline V gene lookup returns CDR1 SGDLS and CDR2 YYNGEE. There are 15 residues in the CDR3. Trimming took off 1 base at V and 4 bases at J, with 14 bases between the two ends. The CDR3, as DNA: TGTGCCAGCAGCGTAACCGGACAATTCGGCTATGGCTACACCTTC. Its translation is CASSVTGQFGYGYTF.

The gene calls are TRBV29-1 and TRBJ2-5, with 8 bases matching TRBD1. The DNA end is more similar to TRBJ2-7, so the J call may be wrong. This CDR3 is built from 13 residues. Per the germline V gene, CDR1 is SQVTM and CDR2 is ANQGSEA. For the CDR3, the DNA is TGCAGCGTTTTGGACAGGGTTACACACGAGCAGTACTTC. Amino acid sequence: CSVLDRVTHEQYF.

The chain joins TRBV6-2 or TRBV6-3 to TRBJ2-3; TRBD1 matches at 9 bases. The CDR3 is made up of 17 amino acids. Germline CDR1 reads MNHEY; CDR2 reads SVGEGT. Germline trimming cut 2 bases from V and 2 bases from J; bases unmatched to any gene: 8. The CDR3 region is CASSYAPGTGYTDTQYF. The CDR3 DNA sequence: TGTGCCAGCAGTTACGCCCCCGGGACAGGGTACACAGATACGCAGTATTTT.

V is TRBV10-3 and J is TRBJ1-2; 7 bases are shared with TRBD1. Germline V CDR1 and CDR2: ENHRY, SYGVKD. This CDR3 has 13 residues. V was pared by 6 bases and J by 8 bases, with 9 bases of the junction left unmatched. The CDR3: CAISDTQGRGYTF. DNA of the CDR3: TGTGCCATCAGCGATACACAGGGGCGCGGCTACACCTTC.

This sequence joins TRBV5-1 and TRBJ2-3, with D uncertain. This CDR3 spans 15 amino acids. Germline CDR1 and CDR2: SGHRS and YFSETQ. Trimming took off 2 bases at V and 0 bases at J, with 10 bases between the two ends. CDR3 coding DNA: TGCGCCAGCAGCTTAAAAGGATCTAGCACAGATACGCAGTATTTT. It is translated as CASSLKGSSTDTQYF.

The CDR3 DNA sequence: TGTGCCAGCAGCTCCACCCTACTTGGGAATGAGCAGTTCTTC. Translation: CASSSTLLGNEQFF. The chain combines TRBV7-9 with TRBJ2-1; D is unresolved. The germline V and J ends were trimmed by 4 bases and 7 bases, with 14 bases remaining between them. CDR3 size: 14 residues. CDR1 and CDR2 (germline): SEHNR, FQNEAQ (reference sequence).

This chain joins TRBV20-1 and TRBJ2-6; a weak D match, TRBD1 (6 bases). This CDR3 region has 16 residues. V was trimmed by 3 bases and J by 1 base, leaving 13 bases between them. From germline, CDR1 is DFQATT and CDR2 SNEGSKA (reference sequence). This chain's CDR3 is CSARTGRASGANVLTF. For the CDR3, the DNA is TGCAGTGCTAGGACAGGCCGCGCTTCTGGGGCCAACGTCCTGACTTTC.

The J gene is TRBJ2-7, the V gene TRBV20-1; 7 nucleotides line up with TRBD1. From germline, CDR1 is DFQATT and CDR2 SNEGSKA (reference sequence). This CDR3 spans 15 amino acids. After removal of 5 bases from V and 0 bases from J, the junction contained 10 bases not matched to a gene. The chain's CDR3 is CSAPGAGGLSYEQYF. DNA for the CDR3: TGCAGTGCTCCCGGGGCAGGGGGTCTCTCCTACGAGCAGTACTTC.

This clonotype turned up a few times. The rearrangement links TRBV20-1 to TRBJ2-1; D is possibly TRBD1 (6 bases). Trimming removed 6 bases from V and 4 bases from J, with 22 bases in between. Germline values: CDR1 DFQATT, CDR2 SNEGSKA (reference sequence). The CDR3 totals 16 residues. The CDR3 loop is CSAQSPRGQRYNEQFF. CDR3 nucleotide sequence: TGCAGTGCCCAATCTCCCAGGGGCCAGAGATACAATGAGCAGTTCTTC.

The rearrangement joins TRBV5-1 to TRBJ1-1; D is ambiguous. Deletions cut 0 bases from V and 7 bases from J, with 4 bases between. The CDR3 contains 11 residues. Germline lookup yields CDR1 SGHRS and CDR2 YFSETQ. CDR3 amino acids: CASSLDDEAFF. CDR3 nucleotides: TGCGCCAGCAGCTTGGACGATGAAGCTTTCTTT.

The chain joins TRBV2 to TRBJ2-1, with 14 nucleotides matching TRBD2. CDR3 length equals 15 residues. Germline CDR1 is SNHLY and CDR2 is FYNNEI. V gave up 2 bases and J gave up 12 bases; unmatched junction bases: 6. CDR3 protein: CASSEPGLAGVWQFF. The CDR3 nucleotides read TGTGCCAGCAGTGAACCGGGACTAGCGGGAGTGTGGCAGTTCTTC.

This clonotype has ten or more counts. This chain connects TRBV3-1 to TRBJ1-2, with D tentatively TRBD1 (6 bases). Per the germline V gene, CDR1 is LGHDT and CDR2 is YNNKEL (reference sequence). There are 14 residues in the CDR3. The ends were cut back, 3 bases at V and 10 bases at J, with 18 bases in the middle. As DNA, the CDR3 is TGTGCCAGCAGCCATTCTCTAGGGGGAGCTGACTACACCTTC. Its translation: CASSHSLGGADYTF. The entire variable domain, with the rest obtained from reference TRBV3-1 and TRBJ1-2, is as follows: DTAVSQTPKYLVTQMGNDKSIKCEQNLGHDTMYWYKQDSKKFLKIMFSYNNKELIINETVPNRFSPKSPDKAHLNLHINSLELGDSAVYFCASSHSLGGADYTFGSGTRLTVV.

This clonotype was recorded a few times. The V and J genes are TRBV29-1 and TRBJ2-5, with D unclear. CDR3 size: 10 residues. Germline V gene data show CDR1 as SQVTM and CDR2 as ANQGSEA. Trimming removed 3 bases at V and 3 bases at J, with 2 bases between. The CDR3 loop is CSVDKETQYF. The CDR3 coding sequence is TGCAGCGTTGATAAAGAGACCCAGTACTTC.

The chain links TRBV7-9 to TRBJ2-1; D is perhaps TRBD2 (8 bases). With 8 bases removed from V and 7 bases from J, the gap between germline ends came to 36 bases. The V gene's germline CDR1 is SEHNR and CDR2 FQNEAQ (reference sequence). CDR3 size: 20 residues. CDR3: CASVGFLRQGRRGASNEQFF. The CDR3 DNA is TGTGCCAGCGTGGGATTTTTGAGACAGGGTCGGCGGGGGGCCTCTAATGAGCAGTTCTTC. Together with reference TRBV7-9 and TRBJ2-1, the CDR3 gives the full variable domain: DTGVSQNPRHKITKRGQNVTFRCDPISEHNRLYWYRQTLGQGPEFLTYFQNEAQLEKSRLLSDRFSAERPKGSFSTLEIQRTEQGDSAMYLCASVGFLRQGRRGASNEQFFGPGTRLTVL.